This T cell receptor beta chain was captured in a study of T cell responses to AZD1222 COVID-19 vaccine. Study outcomes and limitations: The repertoires were collected only after the peak T cell response. Among those given AZD1222, only six were seropositive at baseline. Nearly half of the spike-specific TCRs reportedly recognize variant regions that carry no mutations.

Concerning this clone itself: Antigen specificity is unknown.

Only in-frame clones appear in the TCRdb table, and some are missing; sequencing was by immunoSEQ multiplex PCR. This sample has about 72,000 clones; 89% occur once, and the top ten carry roughly 30%. Germline lookup yields CDR1 LGHDT and CDR2 YNNKEL (reference sequence). V lost 2 bases, J lost 8 bases, and 13 bases lay in between. The CDR3 totals 14 residues. This TCR came from an adult who received the AZD1222 COVID-19 vaccine. Sequenced material: peripheral blood, taken 28 days after the second AZD1222 dose. V and J are TRBV3-1 (or the pseudogene TRBV3-2) and TRBJ2-1; D might be TRBD1 (6 bases). In DNA, the CDR3 is TGTGCCAGCAGCCAAAGAGGGGGTACGGATGAGCAGTTCTTC. Its protein is CASSQRGGTDEQFF.